This entry describes one T cell receptor (beta chain). Its antigen is still unknown. One junction end does not reproduce the germline sequence, and a read error may be involved. The source of the sample is a study of memory CD8 T cells in hepatitis C reinfection. Looking at the study overall: HCV reinfection: RNA-positive following two negative tests at least 60 days apart. Between 55 and 20 weeks before reinfection detection, pre-reinfection samples were drawn. Broader study findings: With five donors, public clonotype conclusions could not be definitive.

Only in-frame clones appear in the TCRdb table, and some are missing; sequencing was by immunoSEQ multiplex PCR. The sample has tens of thousands of clones; around 92% are singletons. Sample time point: pre-reinfection, 55 to 20 weeks before reinfection detection. The sorted cells went straight to TCR sequencing with no prior in vitro expansion. At all three reinfection time points, viable CD3+ CD8+ CD45RO- cells from two donors served as controls. The CDR3 covers 13 residues. Germline V gene data show CDR1 as SGDLS and CDR2 as YYNGEE. This TCR was recovered from a man between 18 and 29 years old with hepatitis C virus infection. The V and J genes are TRBV9 and TRBJ1-1, with a tentative D call TRBD1 (5 bases). Sequencing was done on a sample of naive CD8+ T cells sorted from blood. This chain's CDR3 is CASSVGGNAEAFF. The CDR3 nucleotides read TGTGCCAGCAGCGTTGGGGGGAACGCTGAAGCTTTCTTT.